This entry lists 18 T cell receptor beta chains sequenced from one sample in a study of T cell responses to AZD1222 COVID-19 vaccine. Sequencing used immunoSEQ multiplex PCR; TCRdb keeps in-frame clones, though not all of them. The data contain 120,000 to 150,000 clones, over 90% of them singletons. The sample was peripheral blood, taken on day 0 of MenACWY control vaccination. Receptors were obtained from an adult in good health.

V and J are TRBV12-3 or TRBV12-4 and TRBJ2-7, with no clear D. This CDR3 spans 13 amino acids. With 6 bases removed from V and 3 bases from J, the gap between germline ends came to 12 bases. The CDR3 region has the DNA TGTGCCAGCAGCCCACAAATTGTCTACGAGCAGTACTTC. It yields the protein CASSPQIVYEQYF.

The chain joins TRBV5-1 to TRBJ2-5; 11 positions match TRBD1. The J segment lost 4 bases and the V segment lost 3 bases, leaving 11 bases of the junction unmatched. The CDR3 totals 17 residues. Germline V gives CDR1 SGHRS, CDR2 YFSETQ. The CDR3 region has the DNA TGCGCCAGCAGCTCGGACAGGGGGCTTCAGATCGGAGAGACCCAGTACTTC. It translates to CASSSDRGLQIGETQYF.

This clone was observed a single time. The CDR3, as DNA: TGTGCCAGCAGCCCCGGGGCAGCGGACTATGGCTACACCTTC. Protein: CASSPGAADYGYTF. The chain carries TRBV9 and TRBJ1-2; a weak D match, TRBD1 (5 bases). Germline V CDR1 and CDR2: SGDLS, YYNGEE. V was trimmed by 4 bases and J by 3 bases, leaving 13 bases between them. This CDR3 has 14 residues.

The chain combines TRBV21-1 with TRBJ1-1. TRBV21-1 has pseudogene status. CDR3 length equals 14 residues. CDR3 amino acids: CASSKLCPDTEAFF. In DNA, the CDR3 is TGTGCCAGCAGCAAACTTTGCCCTGACACTGAAGCTTTCTTT.

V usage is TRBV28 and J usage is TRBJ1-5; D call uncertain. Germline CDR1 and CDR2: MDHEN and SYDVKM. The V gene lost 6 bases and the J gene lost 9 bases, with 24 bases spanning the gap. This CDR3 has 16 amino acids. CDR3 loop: CASSRILGRALGPQHF. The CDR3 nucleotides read TGTGCCAGCAGCCGAATTCTGGGAAGGGCACTAGGGCCCCAGCATTTT. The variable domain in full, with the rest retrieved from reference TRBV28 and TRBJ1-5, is DVKVTQSSRYLVKRTGEKVFLECVQDMDHENMFWYRQDPGLGLRLIYFSYDVKMKEKGDIPEGYSVSREKKERFSLILESASTNQTSMYLCASSRILGRALGPQHFGDGTRLSIL.

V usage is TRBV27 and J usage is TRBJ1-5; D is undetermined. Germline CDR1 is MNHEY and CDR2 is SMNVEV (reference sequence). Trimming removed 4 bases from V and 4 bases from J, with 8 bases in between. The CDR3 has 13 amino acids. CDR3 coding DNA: TGTGCCAGCAGTTCAACTTCAAATCAGCCCCAGCATTTT. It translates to CASSSTSNQPQHF.

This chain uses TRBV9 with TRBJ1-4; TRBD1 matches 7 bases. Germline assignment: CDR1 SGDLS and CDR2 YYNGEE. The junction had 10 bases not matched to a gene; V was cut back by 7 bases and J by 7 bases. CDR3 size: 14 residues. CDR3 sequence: CASSEGAGGEKLFF. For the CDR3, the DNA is TGTGCCAGCTCCGAGGGGGCAGGTGGTGAAAAACTGTTTTTT.

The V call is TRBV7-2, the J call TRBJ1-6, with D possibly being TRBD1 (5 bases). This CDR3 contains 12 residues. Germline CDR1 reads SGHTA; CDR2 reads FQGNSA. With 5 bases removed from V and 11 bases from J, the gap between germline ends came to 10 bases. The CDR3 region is CASSAYRPPLHF. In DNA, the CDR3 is TGTGCCAGCAGCGCCTACAGGCCACCCCTCCACTTT.

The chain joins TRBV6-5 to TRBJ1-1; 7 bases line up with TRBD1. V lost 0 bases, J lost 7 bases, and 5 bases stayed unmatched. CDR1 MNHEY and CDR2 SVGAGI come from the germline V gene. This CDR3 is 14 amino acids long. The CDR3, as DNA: TGTGCCAGCAGTTACTCCAGGGGGATGGGTGAAGCTTTCTTT. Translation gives CASSYSRGMGEAFF.

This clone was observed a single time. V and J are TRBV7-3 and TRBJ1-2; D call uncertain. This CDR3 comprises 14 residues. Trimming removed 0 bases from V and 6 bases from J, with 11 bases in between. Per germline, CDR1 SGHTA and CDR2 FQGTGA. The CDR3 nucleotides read TGTGCCAGCAGCTTAACTGGCAGTAGCCATGGCTACACCTTC. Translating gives CASSLTGSSHGYTF.

For the CDR3, the DNA is TGCGCCAGCAGCTTGGTGGCGGAGAACTACGAGCAGTACTTC. The encoded protein is CASSLVAENYEQYF. The chain recombines TRBV5-1 with TRBJ2-7; D uncertain. Germline CDR1 and CDR2: SGHRS and YFSETQ. The CDR3 spans 14 residues. V was clipped by 0 bases and J by 3 bases, with 10 bases between them.

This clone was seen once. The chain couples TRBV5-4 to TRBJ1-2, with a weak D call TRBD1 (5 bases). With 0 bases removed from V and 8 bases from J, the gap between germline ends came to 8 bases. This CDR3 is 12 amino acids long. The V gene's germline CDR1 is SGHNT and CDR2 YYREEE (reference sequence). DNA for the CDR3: TGTGCCAGCAGCTTGGGAGGGGAGGGCTACACCTTC. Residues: CASSLGGEGYTF.

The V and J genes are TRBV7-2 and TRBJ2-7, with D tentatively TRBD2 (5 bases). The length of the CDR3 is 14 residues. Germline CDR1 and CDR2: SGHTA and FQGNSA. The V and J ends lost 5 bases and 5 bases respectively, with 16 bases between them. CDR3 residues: CASSAGRGLNEQYF. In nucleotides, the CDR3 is TGTGCCAGCAGCGCCGGAAGAGGGTTAAACGAGCAGTACTTC. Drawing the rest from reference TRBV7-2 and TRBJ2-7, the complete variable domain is GAGVSQSPSNKVTEKGKDVELRCDPISGHTALYWYRQSLGQGLEFLIYFQGNSAPDKSGLPSDRFSAERTGGSVSTLTIQRTQQEDSAVYLCASSAGRGLNEQYFGPGTRLTVT.

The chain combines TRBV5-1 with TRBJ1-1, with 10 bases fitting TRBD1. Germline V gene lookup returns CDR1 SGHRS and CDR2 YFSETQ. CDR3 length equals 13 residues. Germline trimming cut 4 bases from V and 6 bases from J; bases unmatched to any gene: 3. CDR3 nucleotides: TGCGCCAGCAGCGTGACAGGGGGCCCTGAAGCTTTCTTT. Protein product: CASSVTGGPEAFF.

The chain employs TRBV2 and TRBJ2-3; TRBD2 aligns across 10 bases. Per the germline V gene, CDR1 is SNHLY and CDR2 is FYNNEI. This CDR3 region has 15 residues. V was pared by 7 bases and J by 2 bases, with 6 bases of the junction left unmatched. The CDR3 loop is CASTSSGGSTDTQYF. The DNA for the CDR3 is TGTGCCAGCACCTCTAGCGGGGGTTCCACAGATACGCAGTATTTT.

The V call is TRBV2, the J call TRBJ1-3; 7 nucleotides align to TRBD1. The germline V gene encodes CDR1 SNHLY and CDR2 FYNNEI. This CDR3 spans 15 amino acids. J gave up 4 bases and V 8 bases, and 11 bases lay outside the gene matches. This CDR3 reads CASAFRGVDGNTIYF. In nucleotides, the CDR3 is TGTGCCAGCGCATTCAGGGGGGTTGACGGAAACACCATATATTTT. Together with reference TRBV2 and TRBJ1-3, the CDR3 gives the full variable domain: EPEVTQTPSHQVTQMGQEVILRCVPISNHLYFYWYRQILGQKVEFLVSFYNNEISEKSEIFDDQFSVERPDGSNFTLKIRSTKLEDSAMYFCASAFRGVDGNTIYFGEGSWLTVV.

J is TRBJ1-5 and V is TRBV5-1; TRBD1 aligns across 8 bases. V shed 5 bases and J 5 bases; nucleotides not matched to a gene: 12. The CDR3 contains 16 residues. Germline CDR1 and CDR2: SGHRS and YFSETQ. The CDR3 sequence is CASRTGQGIGHQPQHF. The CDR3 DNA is TGCGCCAGCAGAACTGGACAGGGAATAGGGCATCAGCCCCAGCATTTT. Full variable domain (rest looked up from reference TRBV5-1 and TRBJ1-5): KAGVTQTPRYLIKTRGQQVTLSCSPISGHRSVSWYQQTPGQGLQFLFEYFSETQRNKGNFPGRFSGRQFSNSRSEMNVSTLELGDSALYLCASRTGQGIGHQPQHFGDGTRLSIL.

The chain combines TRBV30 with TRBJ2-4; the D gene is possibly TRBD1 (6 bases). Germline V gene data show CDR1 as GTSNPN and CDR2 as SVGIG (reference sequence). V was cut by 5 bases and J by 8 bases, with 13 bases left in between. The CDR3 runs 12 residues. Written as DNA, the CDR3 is TGTGCCTGGGTACAGGGTCCGGACATTCAGTACTTC. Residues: CAWVQGPDIQYF.